These T cell receptor beta chains were read from a single sample in a study of shared T cell receptors in the human thymus. Repertoires were generated with immunoSEQ multiplex PCR, while TCRdb's copy carries only in-frame clones and drops some. The sample records 600,000 or so clones, roughly 86% being singletons. The same specimen was also included in a second study, on human thymus T cells.

The specimen sequenced was thymocytes. The receptors come from a boy under three years old with a congenital heart defect. Both conserved end residues are part of each CDR3. D genes are given only for firm matches. Part of the rows lack a size; the others show once, few, many or a class for expanded clones.

V,J,D,size,CDR3,DNA
TRBV28,TRBJ2-5,TRBD1,few,CASSLRQGDGQETQYF,TGTGCCAGCAGTCTCCGACAGGGCGATGGGCAAGAGACCCAGTACTTC
TRBV19,TRBJ2-7,NA,few,CASSIDMDRPYEQYF,TGTGCCAGTAGTATAGACATGGACAGACCCTACGAGCAGTACTTC
TRBV28,TRBJ2-7,NA,NA,CASSSGAAAGPDYEQYF,TGTGCCAGCAGTTCAGGGGCGGCAGCGGGGCCGGACTACGAGCAGTACTTC
TRBV28,TRBJ2-7,NA,NA,CASRLGQSSYEQYF,TGTGCCAGCAGGCTTGGACAGTCCTCCTACGAGCAGTACTTC
TRBV19,TRBJ2-2,NA,once,CASNTGTQGFYTGELFF,TGTGCCAGCAACACCGGGACTCAAGGTTTCTACACCGGGGAGCTGTTTTTT
TRBV7-6,TRBJ1-1,TRBD1,once,CASSLGTGERNTEAFF,TGTGCCAGCAGCTTAGGGACAGGGGAAAGAAACACTGAAGCTTTCTTT
TRBV21-1,TRBJ2-5,NA,NA,CASSGREDRGETQYF,TGTGCCAGCAGTGGGAGAGAGGACAGGGGGGAGACCCAGTACTTC
TRBV6-5,TRBJ1-4,NA,NA,CASSYSRGGRLFF,TGTGCCAGCAGTTACTCTAGGGGGGGGCGGCTGTTTTTT
TRBV7-2,TRBJ1-2,TRBD1,NA,CASSFPPGGRGYTF,TGTGCCAGCAGCTTCCCTCCAGGGGGCAGAGGCTACACCTTC
TRBV7-2,TRBJ1-1,TRBD1,NA,CASSLRGTGFSSTEAFF,TGTGCCAGCAGCTTACGCGGGACAGGGTTTTCTTCAACTGAAGCTTTCTTT
TRBV29-1,TRBJ1-1,NA,once,CSVQASGAEAFF,TGCAGCGTCCAAGCGTCAGGGGCTGAAGCTTTCTTT
TRBV27,TRBJ2-7,TRBD2,few,CASSSSGLAGGQATYEQYF,TGTGCCAGCAGTTCATCGGGACTAGCGGGAGGGCAGGCTACCTACGAGCAGTACTTC
TRBV13,TRBJ2-7,TRBD1,NA,CASSPPKGQGPYEQYF,TGTGCCAGCAGCCCACCGAAGGGACAGGGACCCTACGAGCAGTACTTC
TRBV10-1,TRBJ2-7,TRBD1,once,CASSEGAAGGSYEQYF,TGCGCCAGCAGTGAAGGTGCGGCAGGGGGTTCCTACGAGCAGTACTTC
TRBV6-5,TRBJ2-7,TRBD2,NA,CASSLSLAGDEQYF,TGTGCCAGCAGCCTCTCCCTAGCGGGAGACGAGCAGTACTTC
TRBV14,TRBJ1-2,NA,NA,CASSQAGFYGYTF,TGTGCCAGCAGCCAAGCAGGGTTCTATGGCTACACCTTC
TRBV19,TRBJ1-1,TRBD1,NA,CASSTDRKGSEAFF,TGTGCCAGTAGTACGGACAGGAAAGGGTCTGAAGCTTTCTTT
TRBV4-1,TRBJ2-7,NA,NA,CASSQKPDSPRSHHGYEQYF,TGCGCCAGCAGCCAAAAGCCGGACAGCCCTCGGTCCCACCACGGATACGAGCAGTACTTC
TRBV4-1,TRBJ2-5,TRBD1,NA,CASSQAGQGQETQYF,TGCGCCAGCAGCCAGGCCGGACAGGGTCAAGAGACCCAGTACTTC
TRBV27,TRBJ2-1,TRBD1,NA,CASSGQGPYNEQFF,TGTGCCAGCAGCGGACAGGGTCCCTACAATGAGCAGTTCTTC
TRBV10-3,TRBJ2-7,NA,NA,CAISERGNEQYF,TGTGCCATCAGTGAGCGAGGGAACGAGCAGTACTTC
TRBV9,TRBJ2-1,NA,NA,CASSPGGRFNEQFF,TGTGCCAGCAGCCCCGGCGGTAGGTTTAATGAGCAGTTCTTC
TRBV27,TRBJ2-7,TRBD2,NA,CASSLFTSGAYEQYF,TGTGCCAGCAGTTTATTCACTAGCGGGGCTTACGAGCAGTACTTC
TRBV6-1,TRBJ1-5,TRBD1,NA,CASSDRDRGPGSNQPQHF,TGTGCCAGCAGTGACCGGGACAGGGGGCCAGGGAGCAATCAGCCCCAGCATTTT
TRBV12-5,TRBJ1-5,TRBD1,NA,CASGSRTGESKKKHQPQHF,TGTGCTAGTGGCTCCCGGACAGGGGAGTCGAAAAAAAAGCATCAGCCCCAGCATTTT
TRBV6-5,TRBJ1-4,NA,few,CASSYGYREKLFF,TGTGCCAGCAGTTACGGGTACAGGGAAAAACTGTTTTTT
TRBV19,TRBJ1-1,TRBD1,NA,CASSIGQGRGTEAFF,TGTGCCAGTAGTATCGGACAGGGGAGAGGGACTGAAGCTTTCTTT
TRBV7-2,TRBJ2-5,TRBD1,NA,CASSLPLSGGGETQYF,TGTGCCAGCAGCTTGCCCTTATCAGGGGGTGGAGAGACCCAGTACTTC
TRBV5-6,TRBJ2-7,NA,NA,CASSSEARLGEQYF,TGTGCCAGCAGCTCGGAGGCGCGGTTGGGCGAGCAGTACTTC
TRBV28,TRBJ1-1,TRBD1,NA,CASSSSLGQRYTEAFF,TGTGCCAGCAGTTCTTCTCTGGGACAGAGGTACACTGAAGCTTTCTTT
TRBV12-5,TRBJ1-1,NA,once,CASGPDPWTVNTEAFF,TGTGCTAGTGGGCCGGACCCTTGGACAGTCAACACTGAAGCTTTCTTT
TRBV14,TRBJ2-7,TRBD2,NA,CASSQEGLADGYEQYF,TGTGCCAGCAGCCAAGAGGGCCTAGCGGACGGCTACGAGCAGTACTTC
TRBV5-1,TRBJ1-1,NA,NA,CASSPRRDTEAFF,TGCGCCAGCAGCCCGCGCAGGGACACTGAAGCTTTCTTT
TRBV4-3,TRBJ1-3,NA,NA,CASSQDGGAARPGNTIYF,TGCGCCAGCAGCCAAGATGGGGGGGCAGCCCGACCCGGAAACACCATATATTTT
TRBV5-8,TRBJ2-2,TRBD2,few,CASSLSPGLAGGRNTGELFF,TGTGCCAGCAGCTTGAGCCCGGGACTAGCGGGAGGCCGGAACACCGGGGAGCTGTTTTTT
TRBV27,TRBJ2-6,TRBD1,NA,CASSPGQGENSGANVLTF,TGTGCCAGCAGTCCCGGACAGGGGGAAAACTCTGGGGCCAACGTCCTGACTTTC
TRBV4-3,TRBJ1-3,TRBD1,NA,CASSHSGTGSGNTIYF,TGCGCCAGCAGCCATTCCGGGACAGGCTCTGGAAACACCATATATTTT